The 27 T cell receptor beta chains below all came from one sample that was sequenced in a study of T cell repertoires in cytomegalovirus infection. No antigens are known for them. TCRdb re-analysed the reads in MiXCR, keeping a single row per CDR3 protein. Of about 830,000 distinct CDR3 sequences listed, approximately 32% are singletons. The specimen was cultured CD8+ T cells from PBMCs, collected from culture after CMV antigen stimulation. The source of these receptors is a human donor in good health (CMV status not recorded). Some clones in this sample may be carry-over from other donors' samples.

This clonotype was counted at least ten times. V usage is TRBV7-6 and J usage is TRBJ2-1; 7 bases fit TRBD2. This CDR3 region has 14 residues. Germline assignment: CDR1 SGHVS and CDR2 FNYEAQ. Germline trimming cut 3 bases from V and 10 bases from J; bases unmatched to any gene: 9. CDR3 region: CASSFEAGLGEQFF. For the CDR3, the DNA is TGTGCCAGCAGCTTCGAAGCGGGGCTTGGAGAGCAGTTCTTC.

The V gene is TRBV4-1, the J gene TRBJ2-3; weak D call: TRBD2 (6 bases). Trimming took 0 bases from V and 2 from J, leaving 9 bases between them. This CDR3 spans 15 amino acids. Per germline, CDR1 MGHRA and CDR2 YSYEKL. In DNA form, the CDR3 reads TGCGCCAGCAGCCAAGATCCGGGGGTCACAGATACGCAGTATTTT. It specifies CASSQDPGVTDTQYF.

The V and J genes are TRBV6-6 and TRBJ1-4; D is unresolved. The CDR3 is 16 amino acids. The V and J ends lost 4 bases and 0 bases respectively, with 12 bases between them. Looked up from germline, CDR1 is MNHNY and CDR2 is SVGAGI (reference sequence). The chain's CDR3 is CASSFRTLATNEKLFF. The CDR3 bases are TGTGCCAGCAGTTTCAGGACCCTTGCAACTAATGAAAAACTGTTTTTT.

This clonotype was observed a handful of times. The chain links TRBV25-1 to TRBJ2-3; D unclear. V dropped 5 bases and J dropped 2 bases, with 17 bases sitting between them. Germline V gene lookup returns CDR1 MGHDK and CDR2 SYGVNS. The CDR3 extends over 16 amino acids. CDR3: CASSLSGAGYTDTQYF. The DNA of the CDR3 is TGTGCCAGCAGTCTATCGGGCGCAGGTTACACAGATACGCAGTATTTT.

The chain links TRBV12-3 or TRBV12-4 to TRBJ1-2; no definite D call. The CDR3 covers 14 residues. V was shortened by 6 bases and J by 8 bases, with 19 bases between the two germline ends. The CDR3 here is CASSATGQLKGYTF. The CDR3 nucleotides read TGTGCCAGCAGCGCAACCGGGCAGCTAAAGGGCTACACCTTC.

Only a few counts were recorded for this clonotype. This sequence joins TRBV27 and TRBJ2-1, with 12 nucleotides matching TRBD2. Germline V CDR1 and CDR2: MNHEY, SMNVEV (reference sequence). There are 16 residues in the CDR3. V was pared by 6 bases and J by 15 bases, with 18 bases of the junction left unmatched. The CDR3 DNA follows: TGTGCCAGCAGCCAAGCGCCGGGACTAGCGGGTGAATTTCGGTTCTTC. It translates to CASSQAPGLAGEFRFF.

The gene calls are TRBV6-8 and TRBJ1-1; possibly TRBD1 for D (6 bases). The CDR3 runs 17 residues. The V gene lost 4 bases and the J gene lost 3 bases, with 21 bases spanning the gap. The germline gives CDR1 MNHGY, CDR2 SAAAGT. CDR3 residues: CASSWQGSPSQDTEAFF. CDR3 DNA: TGTGCCAGCAGTTGGCAGGGGTCCCCCTCTCAGGACACTGAAGCTTTCTTT.

This clonotype was counted a few times. The chain couples TRBV7-9 to TRBJ1-2, with no clear D. V lost 6 bases to trimming and J lost 3 bases, with 8 bases between them. The CDR3 extends over 12 amino acids. Germline CDR1 SEHNR, CDR2 FQNEAQ (reference sequence). The CDR3 spells CASRYGDYGYTF. DNA of the CDR3: TGTGCCAGCAGGTACGGGGACTATGGCTACACCTTC.

This chain joins TRBV7-9 and TRBJ1-1; D might be TRBD1 (6 bases). Trimming cost V 11 bases and J 0 bases, with 10 bases left between them. Germline values: CDR1 SEHNR, CDR2 FQNEAQ (reference sequence). CDR3 length equals 12 residues. CDR3 bases: TGTGCCCACAGGGCTATGAACACTGAAGCTTTCTTT. Its translation is CAHRAMNTEAFF.

This clonotype has only a few counts. The V call is TRBV4-1, the J call TRBJ2-1, with D possibly matching TRBD2 (5 bases). Germline lookup yields CDR1 MGHRA and CDR2 YSYEKL. The V end lost 4 bases, the J end lost 8 bases, and 15 bases lay between the germline ends. The CDR3 sequence is 14 residues long. The CDR3 loop reads CASSLGPPRDEQFF. The CDR3 nucleotides read TGCGCCAGCAGCCTCGGACCTCCGAGGGATGAGCAGTTCTTC.

This clonotype has just a few counts. A junction end diverges from the germline sequence, so it may reflect a read error. The J gene is TRBJ1-6, the V gene TRBV10-3; weak D call: TRBD1 (5 bases). The CDR3 contains 15 residues. Germline-derived CDR1 and CDR2 are ENHRY and SYGVKD. The CDR3 loop is CATEPGVAYNSSLHF. The CDR3 DNA reads TGTGCCACCGAACCGGGGGTCGCCTATAATTCATCCCTCCACTTT.

This clonotype has at least ten counts. The gene calls are TRBV7-6 and TRBJ2-5; tentative D call: TRBD1 (5 bases). V dropped 5 bases and J dropped 1 base, with 8 bases sitting between them. Germline V lookup: CDR1 SGHVS, CDR2 FNYEAQ. The CDR3 covers 13 residues. CDR3 in amino acids: CASSLRVQETQYF. CDR3 sequence (DNA): TGTGCCAGCAGCCTCAGGGTCCAAGAGACCCAGTACTTC.

This clonotype was counted a few times. This CDR3 is CASSTPPIRGEYGYTF. The CDR3, as DNA: TGTGCCAGCAGCACACCCCCTATTCGGGGAGAGTATGGCTACACCTTC. J is TRBJ1-2 and V is TRBV7-9; no clear D gene. CDR3 length: 16 residues. The V gene lost 5 bases and the J gene lost 5 bases, with 21 bases spanning the gap. Germline V gene lookup returns CDR1 SEHNR and CDR2 FQNEAQ (reference sequence).

This clonotype was picked up a small number of times. The chain combines TRBV7-9 with TRBJ1-2; 7 bases fit TRBD1. Trimming at V came to 3 bases and at J to 3 bases, leaving 4 bases not matched to a gene. Germline lookup yields CDR1 SEHNR and CDR2 FQNEAQ (reference sequence). The CDR3 is made up of 14 amino acids. DNA of the CDR3: TGTGCCAGCAGCTTCGCCGGGACAGACTATGGCTACACCTTC. It yields the protein CASSFAGTDYGYTF.

In its sample, this clonotype was seen a few times. The chain uses TRBV12-3 or TRBV12-4 and TRBJ2-7; no definite D call. The CDR3 is 14 residues long. V lost 5 bases and J 2 bases, leaving 13 bases between the germline ends. CDR3 in DNA: TGTGCCAGCAGTCATAGGACGGTGACCTACGAGCAGTACTTC. Residues: CASSHRTVTYEQYF.

The V call is TRBV12-3 or TRBV12-4, the J call TRBJ1-1; no firm D call. The CDR3 has 13 residues. The ends were cut back, 3 bases at V and 4 bases at J, with 9 bases in the middle. In DNA form, the CDR3 reads TGTGCCAGCAGTTTTATTAACCCCACTGAAGCTTTCTTT. Protein sequence: CASSFINPTEAFF.

In the case of this clonotype: Compared with germline, one end of the junction differs, possibly owing to a read error. The rearrangement links TRBV12-3 or TRBV12-4 to TRBJ2-1; no definite D call. CDR3 length: 15 residues. CDR3 in amino acids: CTSSLGGGPWYEQFF. DNA of the CDR3: TGTACCAGCAGTTTAGGTGGCGGTCCTTGGTATGAGCAGTTCTTC.

For this clonotype: A read error may produce the germline difference seen at one junction end. This sequence joins TRBV13 and TRBJ1-1; D unresolved. The CDR3 loop spans 14 amino acids. Looked up from germline, CDR1 is PRHDT and CDR2 is FYEKMQ (reference sequence). The CDR3 protein is CASSTLGLAAKAPF. CDR3 nucleotide sequence: TGTGCCAGCAGCACCTTAGGACTGGCCGCTAAGGCGCCCTTT.

The rearrangement uses TRBV27 and TRBJ1-4, with 8 bases matching TRBD1. Germline V gene data show CDR1 as MNHEY and CDR2 as SMNVEV (reference sequence). This CDR3 is 15 amino acids long. The V segment lost 6 bases and the J segment 6 bases; nucleotides outside the gene matches: 9. CDR3: CASSVAYRGDEKLFF. The CDR3, as DNA: TGTGCCAGCAGCGTGGCGTACAGGGGGGATGAAAAACTGTTTTTT. Using reference TRBV27 and TRBJ1-4 for the parts outside the CDR3, the full variable domain is EAQVTQNPRYLITVTGKKLTVTCSQNMNHEYMSWYRQDPGLGLRQIYYSMNVEVTDKGDVPEGYKVSRKEKRNFPLILESPSPNQTSLYFCASSVAYRGDEKLFFGSGTQLSVL.

This clonotype was counted a few times. The chain links TRBV12-3 or TRBV12-4 to TRBJ2-7; 10 bases align to TRBD1. V trimming: 5 bases; J trimming: 2 bases; junction bases outside the gene matches: 6. The CDR3 consists of 15 residues. The CDR3 bases are TGTGCCAGCAGTCCCCCCGGGACAGGGGCCTACGAGCAGTACTTC. Translation: CASSPPGTGAYEQYF.

Regarding this clonotype: Since a much larger clone is just one base distant, this may be a read error. This chain joins TRBV7-3 and TRBJ2-1; D unclear. The CDR3 runs to 15 residues. Germline loops: CDR1 SGHTA, CDR2 FQGTGA. Deletions cut 6 bases from V and 2 bases from J, with 14 bases between. The CDR3 DNA is TGTGCCAGCAGTGCATCAGAAGACGCCTACAATGAGCAGTTCTTC. Protein product: CASSASEDAYNEQFF.

The sample holds a few counts of this clonotype. The chain employs TRBV2 and TRBJ1-2; TRBD1 might be the D (5 bases). This CDR3 spans 16 amino acids. The V gene's germline CDR1 is SNHLY and CDR2 FYNNEI. The germline V and J ends were trimmed by 2 bases and 2 bases, with 15 bases remaining between them. The CDR3 DNA follows: TGTGCCAGCAGTGAAAGCGGGGGGGACCCAAACTATGGCTACACCTTC. It yields the protein CASSESGGDPNYGYTF. Combining the CDR3 with reference TRBV2 and TRBJ1-2 gives the whole variable domain EPEVTQTPSHQVTQMGQEVILRCVPISNHLYFYWYRQILGQKVEFLVSFYNNEISEKSEIFDDQFSVERPDGSNFTLKIRSTKLEDSAMYFCASSESGGDPNYGYTFGSGTRLTVV.

This clonotype was picked up one time. The V and J genes are TRBV5-3 and TRBJ2-1; possibly TRBD2 for D (6 bases). TRBV5-3 has ORF status, its function being uncertain. Trimming removed 8 bases at V and 6 bases at J, with 24 bases between. The CDR3 has 16 residues. The CDR3, as DNA: TGTGCCAGCAGCCTACGAGAAGCTAGCGCCGGCAATGAGCAGTTCTTC. Protein sequence: CASSLREASAGNEQFF.

CDR3 nucleotides: TGTGCCAGCAGTTACCGACAGGGGGCAGCGGACACTGAAGCTTTCTTT. Encoded protein: CASSYRQGAADTEAFF. The V and J genes are TRBV6-6 and TRBJ1-1; TRBD1 matches at 10 bases. Germline trimming cut 2 bases from V and 3 bases from J; bases unmatched to any gene: 6. The CDR3 runs 16 residues. Germline V gives CDR1 MNHNY, CDR2 SVGAGI (reference sequence).

Many counts were recorded for this clonotype. This chain uses TRBV7-2 with TRBJ2-7; D uncertain. In germline, CDR1 is SGHTA, CDR2 FQGNSA. The CDR3 consists of 14 residues. Trimming stripped 1 base from V and 2 bases from J, with 9 bases between. CDR3 in DNA: TGTGCCAGCAGCTTAGGTTCAGGCGCCTACGAGCAGTACGTC. Translating gives CASSLGSGAYEQYV.

This clonotype was counted only a few times. The CDR3 DNA follows: TGTGCCAGCAGTTACTCGGGACACGGAAACACTGAAGCTTTCTTT. It specifies CASSYSGHGNTEAFF. The V gene is TRBV6-6, the J gene TRBJ1-1; a possible D gene is TRBD1 (6 bases). Germline V gives CDR1 MNHNY, CDR2 SVGAGI (reference sequence). The CDR3 is made up of 15 amino acids. V shed 0 bases and J shed 2 bases, with 10 bases lying between them.

This clonotype was counted many times. This sequence joins TRBV7-9 and TRBJ2-1; D not resolved. Germline V gives CDR1 SEHNR, CDR2 FQNEAQ (reference sequence). Deletions cut 4 bases from V and 0 bases from J, with 13 bases between. CDR3 length: 16 amino acids. This CDR3 reads CASSSSYRSSYNEQFF. CDR3 DNA sequence: TGTGCCAGCAGCTCCTCTTACCGGAGCTCCTACAATGAGCAGTTCTTC. The variable domain in full, completed from reference TRBV7-9 and TRBJ2-1, reads DTGVSQNPRHKITKRGQNVTFRCDPISEHNRLYWYRQTLGQGPEFLTYFQNEAQLEKSRLLSDRFSAERPKGSFSTLEIQRTEQGDSAMYLCASSSSYRSSYNEQFFGPGTRLTVL.